The rows below give T cell receptor beta chains drawn from one sample of a study of Graves' ophthalmopathy and Graves' hyperthyroidism. TCRdb used MiXCR to reprocess the multiplex PCR reads, holding one entry per CDR3 protein. The sample lists 340,000 or so distinct CDR3 sequences, 15% to 20% occurring once. Sequencing used peripheral blood. The receptors stem from an adult man with Graves' ophthalmopathy. The CDR3 runs from the conserved cysteine through the conserved F or W. The D gene is left open where the match is weak. Rows may omit the clone size; those that give it use once, few, many or a size class.

>TRBV6-4|few|-|TRBJ1-2
CAITQNYGYIF
TGTGCCATCACCCAGAACTATGGCTACATCTTC
>TRBV28|many|TRBD2|TRBJ2-5
CASTSSGSRETQYF
TGTGCCAGCACCAGTAGCGGGAGTCGGGAGACCCAGTACTTC
>TRBV6-1|many|TRBD1|TRBJ1-2
CASSGDRELGGYTF
TGTGCCAGCAGTGGAGACAGGGAATTGGGAGGCTACACCTTC
>TRBV12-3/TRBV12-4|many|-|TRBJ1-1
CASRWGQGNTEAFF
TGTGCCAGCAGGTGGGGGCAGGGGAACACTGAAGCTTTCTTT
>TRBV11-2|many|-|TRBJ2-5
CASSLEAARVQTQYF
TGTGCCAGCAGCTTAGAGGCCGCCAGGGTGCAGACCCAGTACTTC
>TRBV6-1|many|TRBD1|TRBJ2-5
CASSRDRVRGTQYF
TGTGCCAGCAGTAGGGACAGGGTTCGGGGGACCCAGTACTTC
>TRBV2|-|-|TRBJ2-7
CASSNRRQGSYEQYF
TGTGCCAGCAGTAACCGCCGGCAGGGGTCCTACGAGCAGTACTTC
>TRBV18|-|-|TRBJ2-5
CASSPPSLQETQYF
TGTGCCAGCTCACCACCGTCCTTACAAGAGACCCAGTACTTC
>TRBV12-3/TRBV12-4|many|TRBD2|TRBJ2-2
CASSILAGGPPGELFF
TGTGCCAGCAGTATCCTTGCGGGAGGGCCTCCCGGGGAGCTGTTTTTT
>TRBV19|many|-|TRBJ2-7
CASKPFSGPSYEQYF
TGTGCCTCGAAGCCCTTTTCCGGACCCTCCTACGAGCAGTACTTC
>TRBV7-9|many|-|TRBJ1-6
CASSHSSYNSPLHF
TGTGCCAGCAGCCATAGCTCCTATAATTCACCCCTCCACTTT